This T cell receptor beta chain was identified in a study of cytomegalovirus exposure and HLA in healthy donors. From germline, CDR1 is MNHNS and CDR2 SASEGT. This CDR3 contains 14 residues. Trimming cost V 5 bases and J 3 bases, with 13 bases left between them. PCR used 60 Vbeta primers and 13 Jbeta primers. Repertoires were generated with immunoSEQ multiplex PCR, while TCRdb's copy carries only in-frame clones and drops some. The repertoire holds 100,000 to 150,000 clones, roughly 74% seen once, with about 6% in the top ten. The specimen sequenced was PBMCs. The TCR originated in a woman between 45 and 60 years old in good health and CMV-seropositive. The rearrangement joins TRBV6-1 to TRBJ1-2; a weak D match, TRBD1 (5 bases). CDR3 sequence: CASSLKGSDYGYTF. The CDR3 region has the DNA TGTGCCAGCAGTTTGAAGGGGTCCGACTATGGCTACACCTTC.